This TCR beta chain stems from a study of a mutant IDH1 vaccine in newly diagnosed glioma. Study information: Vaccine administration was initiated 4-6 weeks following radiotherapy alone, or with temozolomide cycles. Standard pretreatment was either radiotherapy, temozolomide, or, for most, radiochemotherapy with temozolomide.

As to this clone: Its antigen remains unknown.

Study-wide findings and caveats: It seemed that pseudoprogression was not linked to changes in the top peripheral T cell clonotypes.

V lost 0 bases and J 9 bases, leaving 18 bases between the germline ends. Looked up from germline, CDR1 is LGHNA and CDR2 is YNFKEQ. The CDR3 is made up of 17 amino acids. Some clones are missing from TCRdb's copy, which holds only in-frame ones; the method was immunoSEQ multiplex PCR. The table has just under 70,000 clones, roughly 84% seen once. Time point indicated: week 35, safety follow-up. Vaccination used 300 ug of mutant IDH1 20-mer peptide per dose, with topical imiquimod. Donors had new WHO grade 3 or 4 IDH1-mutant, ATRX-lost astrocytomas. This clonotype was sampled from a man between 18 and 35 years old with glioma. This chain links TRBV4-2 with TRBJ1-6; D remains ambiguous. Material: PBMCs, obtained from a glioma patient whose treatment included an IDH1 peptide vaccine. Here the CDR3 reads CASSQDPVVPPRSPLHF. CDR3 nucleotide sequence: TGTGCCAGCAGCCAAGACCCCGTTGTCCCCCCTCGTTCACCCCTCCACTTT.